This T cell receptor (beta chain) was captured by sequencing in a study of T cells after posttransplantation cyclophosphamide. Cyclophosphamide on days +3 and +4 followed busulfan-fludarabine conditioning and a marrow graft. Produced via immunoSEQ multiplex PCR; TCRdb's table is partial and in-frame only. Of approximately 45,000 clones in the sample, roughly 88% are singletons; the top ten hold about 2.5%. The CDR3 contains 16 residues. From germline, CDR1 is SGHRS and CDR2 YFSETQ. Trimming at V came to 2 bases and at J to 1 base, leaving 5 bases not matched to a gene. V gene TRBV5-1 combines with J gene TRBJ2-2, with 7 bases fitting TRBD1. Sequencing used PBMCs, obtained about 60 days after allogeneic stem cell transplant with posttransplant cyclophosphamide. This TCR came from a male patient aged 60-69 years who received an allogeneic stem cell transplant from a related donor and was CMV-positive. Part of the T cells may come from the graft donor. Here the CDR3 DNA reads TGCGCCAGCAGCTTTACAGGGGCGGTGAACACCGGGGAGCTGTTTTTT. It yields the protein CASSFTGAVNTGELFF.